This T cell receptor (beta chain) was identified during a study of blood T cells in healthy people across ages. With respect to this clonotype: Its antigen is undetermined.

A J-beta primer mix and a sample-barcoded 5' primer were used in a second PCR of about 7 to 12 cycles. TCRdb re-derived calls from the 5' RACE reads in MiXCR, one entry per CDR3 protein. The sample has roughly 1.4 million distinct CDR3 sequences, 55% to 75% seen once. CDR1 and CDR2 (germline): SGHTA, FQGNSA. V lost 2 bases and J lost 6; bases outside the gene matches: 3. The CDR3 spans 14 residues. Those donating, healthy Caucasian individuals from Russia, were aged about 6 to 100. Regarding the study as a whole: Older individuals had lower TCR beta diversity per million T cells (the decline was roughly linear).

The sequenced sample was blood. The receptor's source is a young man in good health. The gene calls are TRBV7-2 and TRBJ2-3, with 9 bases aligning to TRBD2. The CDR3 DNA reads as TGTGCCAGCAGCTTAATGCGGGGGGGGGATACGCAGTATTTT. Protein sequence: CASSLMRGGDTQYF.